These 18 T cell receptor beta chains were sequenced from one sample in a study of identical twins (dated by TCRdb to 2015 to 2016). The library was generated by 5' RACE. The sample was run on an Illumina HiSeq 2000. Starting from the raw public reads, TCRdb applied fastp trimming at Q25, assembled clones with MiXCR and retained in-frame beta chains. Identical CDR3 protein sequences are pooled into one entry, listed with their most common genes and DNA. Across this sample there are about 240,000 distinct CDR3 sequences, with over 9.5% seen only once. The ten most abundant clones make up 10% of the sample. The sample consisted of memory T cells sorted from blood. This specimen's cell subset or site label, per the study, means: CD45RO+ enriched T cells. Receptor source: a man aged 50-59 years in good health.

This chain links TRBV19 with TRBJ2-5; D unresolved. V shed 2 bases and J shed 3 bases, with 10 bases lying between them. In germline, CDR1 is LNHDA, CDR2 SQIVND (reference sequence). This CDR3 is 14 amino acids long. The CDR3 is CASSIWGEKETQYF. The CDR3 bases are TGTGCCAGTAGTATATGGGGTGAAAAAGAGACCCAGTACTTC.

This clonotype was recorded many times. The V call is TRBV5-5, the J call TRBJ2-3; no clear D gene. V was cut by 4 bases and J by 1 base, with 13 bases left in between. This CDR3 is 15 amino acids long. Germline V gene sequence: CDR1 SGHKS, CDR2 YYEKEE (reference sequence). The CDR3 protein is CASSILDGRTDTQYF. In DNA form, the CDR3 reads TGTGCCAGCAGCATCCTGGACGGACGCACAGATACGCAGTATTTT.

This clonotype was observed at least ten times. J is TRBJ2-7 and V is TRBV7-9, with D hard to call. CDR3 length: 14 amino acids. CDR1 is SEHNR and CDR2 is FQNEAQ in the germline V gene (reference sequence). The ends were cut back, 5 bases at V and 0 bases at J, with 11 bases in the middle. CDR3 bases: TGTGCCAGCAGCCCCCGGGTGGACTCCTACGAGCAGTACTTC. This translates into CASSPRVDSYEQYF. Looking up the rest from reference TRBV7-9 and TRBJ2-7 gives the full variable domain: DTGVSQNPRHKITKRGQNVTFRCDPISEHNRLYWYRQTLGQGPEFLTYFQNEAQLEKSRLLSDRFSAERPKGSFSTLEIQRTEQGDSAMYLCASSPRVDSYEQYFGPGTRLTVT.

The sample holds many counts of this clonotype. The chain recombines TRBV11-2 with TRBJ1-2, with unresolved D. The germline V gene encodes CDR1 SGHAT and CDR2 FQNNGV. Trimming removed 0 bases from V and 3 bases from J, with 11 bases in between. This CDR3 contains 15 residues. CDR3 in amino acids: CASSLDAQVDYGYTF. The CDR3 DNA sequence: TGTGCCAGCAGCTTAGATGCTCAGGTGGACTATGGCTACACCTTC.

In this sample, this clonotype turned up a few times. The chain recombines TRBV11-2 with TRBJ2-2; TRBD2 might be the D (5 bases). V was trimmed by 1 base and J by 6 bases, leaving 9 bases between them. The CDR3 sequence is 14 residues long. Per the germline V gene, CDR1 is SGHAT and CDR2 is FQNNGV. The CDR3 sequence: CASSLGGYAGELFF. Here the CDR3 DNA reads TGTGCCAGCAGCTTAGGAGGGTACGCCGGGGAGCTGTTTTTT.

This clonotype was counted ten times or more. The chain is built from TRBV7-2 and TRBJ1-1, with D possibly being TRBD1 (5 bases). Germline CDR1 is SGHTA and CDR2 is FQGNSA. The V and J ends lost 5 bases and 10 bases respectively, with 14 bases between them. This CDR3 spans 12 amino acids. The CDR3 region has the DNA TGTGCCAGCAGCCCCGGGACGGGGAGAGCTTTCTTT. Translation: CASSPGTGRAFF.

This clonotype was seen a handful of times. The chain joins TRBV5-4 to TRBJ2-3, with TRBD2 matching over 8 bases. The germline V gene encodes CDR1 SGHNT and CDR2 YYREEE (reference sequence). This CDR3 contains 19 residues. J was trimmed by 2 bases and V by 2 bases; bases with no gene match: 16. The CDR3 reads CASSLGETSETPYTDTQYF. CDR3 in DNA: TGTGCCAGCAGCTTAGGGGAGACTAGCGAGACTCCCTACACAGATACGCAGTATTTT.

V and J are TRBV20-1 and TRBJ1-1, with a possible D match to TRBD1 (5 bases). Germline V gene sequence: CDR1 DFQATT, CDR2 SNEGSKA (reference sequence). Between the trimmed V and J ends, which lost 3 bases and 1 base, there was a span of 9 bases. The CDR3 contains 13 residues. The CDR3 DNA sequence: TGCAGTGCTAGCTTTGGACAGAACACTGAAGCTTTCTTT. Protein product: CSASFGQNTEAFF.

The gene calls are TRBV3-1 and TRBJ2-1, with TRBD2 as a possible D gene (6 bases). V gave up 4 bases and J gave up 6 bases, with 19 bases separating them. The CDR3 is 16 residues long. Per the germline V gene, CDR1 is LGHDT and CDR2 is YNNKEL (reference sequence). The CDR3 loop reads CASSPQPGLALNEQFF. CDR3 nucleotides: TGTGCCAGCAGCCCCCAACCGGGACTGGCCCTCAATGAGCAGTTCTTC.

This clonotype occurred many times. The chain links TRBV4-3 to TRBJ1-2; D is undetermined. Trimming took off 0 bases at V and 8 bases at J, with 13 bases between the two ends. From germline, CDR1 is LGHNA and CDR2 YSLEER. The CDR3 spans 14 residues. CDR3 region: CASSQDASLLGYTF. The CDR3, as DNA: TGCGCCAGCAGCCAAGACGCCAGCCTCTTGGGCTACACCTTC.

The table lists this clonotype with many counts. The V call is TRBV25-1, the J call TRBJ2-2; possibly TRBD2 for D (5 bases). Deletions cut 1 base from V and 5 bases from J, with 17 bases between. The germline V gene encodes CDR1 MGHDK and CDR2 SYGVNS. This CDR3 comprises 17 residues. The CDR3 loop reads CASSELDTEEWTGELFF. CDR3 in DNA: TGTGCCAGCAGTGAATTGGATACGGAGGAGTGGACCGGGGAGCTGTTTTTT.

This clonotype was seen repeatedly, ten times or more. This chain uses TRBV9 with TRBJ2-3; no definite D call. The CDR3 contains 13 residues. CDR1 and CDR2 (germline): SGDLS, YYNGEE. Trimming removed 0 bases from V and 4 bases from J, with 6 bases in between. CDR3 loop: CASSVVGADTQYF. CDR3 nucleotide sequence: TGTGCCAGCAGCGTAGTAGGCGCAGATACGCAGTATTTT.

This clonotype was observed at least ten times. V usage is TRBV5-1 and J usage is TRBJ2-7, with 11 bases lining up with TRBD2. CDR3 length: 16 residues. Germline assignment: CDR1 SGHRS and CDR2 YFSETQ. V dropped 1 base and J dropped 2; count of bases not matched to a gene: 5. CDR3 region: CASSLYLAGGTYEQYF. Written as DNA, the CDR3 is TGCGCCAGCAGCTTGTACCTAGCGGGAGGAACCTACGAGCAGTACTTC.

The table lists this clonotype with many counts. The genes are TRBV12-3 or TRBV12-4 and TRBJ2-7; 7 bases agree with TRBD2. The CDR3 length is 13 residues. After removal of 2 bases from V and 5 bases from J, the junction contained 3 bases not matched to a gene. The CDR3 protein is CASSLKGGNEQYF. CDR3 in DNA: TGTGCCAGCAGTTTAAAGGGAGGGAACGAGCAGTACTTC.

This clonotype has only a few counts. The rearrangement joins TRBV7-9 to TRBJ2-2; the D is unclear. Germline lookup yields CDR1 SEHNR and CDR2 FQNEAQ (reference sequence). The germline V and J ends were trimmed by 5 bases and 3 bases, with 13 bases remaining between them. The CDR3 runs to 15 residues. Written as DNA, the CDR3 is TGTGCCAGCAGCCCCCAGTTTGCGGACACCGGGGAGCTGTTTTTT. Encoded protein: CASSPQFADTGELFF.

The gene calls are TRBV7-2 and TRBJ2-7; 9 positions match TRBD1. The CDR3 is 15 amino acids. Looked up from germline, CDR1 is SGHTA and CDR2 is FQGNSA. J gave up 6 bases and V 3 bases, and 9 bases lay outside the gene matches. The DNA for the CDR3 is TGTGCCAGCAGCTTGGACAGGGGAGTCGCAGGCGAGCAGTACTTC. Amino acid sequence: CASSLDRGVAGEQYF.

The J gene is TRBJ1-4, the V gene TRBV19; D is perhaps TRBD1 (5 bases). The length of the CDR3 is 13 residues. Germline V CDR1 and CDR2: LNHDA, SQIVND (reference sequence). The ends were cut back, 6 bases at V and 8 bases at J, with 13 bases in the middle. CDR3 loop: CASRPGRVEKLFF. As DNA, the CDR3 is TGTGCCAGTAGGCCAGGGAGGGTCGAAAAACTGTTTTTT.

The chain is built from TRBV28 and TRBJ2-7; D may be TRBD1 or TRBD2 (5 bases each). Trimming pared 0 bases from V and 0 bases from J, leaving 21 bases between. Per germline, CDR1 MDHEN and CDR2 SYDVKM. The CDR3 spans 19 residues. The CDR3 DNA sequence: TGTGCCAGCAGTTTATGGGGGGATGGAAGGTCTCCTAGCTCCTACGAGCAGTACTTC. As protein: CASSLWGDGRSPSSYEQYF. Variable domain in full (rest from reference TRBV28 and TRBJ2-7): DVKVTQSSRYLVKRTGEKVFLECVQDMDHENMFWYRQDPGLGLRLIYFSYDVKMKEKGDIPEGYSVSREKKERFSLILESASTNQTSMYLCASSLWGDGRSPSSYEQYFGPGTRLTVT.